This TCR beta chain came from a study of cytomegalovirus exposure and HLA in healthy donors. On the study more broadly: Out of around 360 genotyped donors, around 80% belonged to the Caucasian-associated ancestry cluster. The study, taken as a whole, reports: Among TCR beta chains of equal frequency, HLA-associated ones were more clonally expanded in a later analysis.

Notes on this clone: Its antigen is as yet unknown.

The PCR employed 60 Vbeta primers together with 13 Jbeta primers. The method was immunoSEQ multiplex PCR; TCRdb's version includes in-frame clones alone and lacks a portion of them. The sample carries about 180,000 clones, approximately 80% recorded once. CDR1 and CDR2 from the germline V gene are SGHDT and YYEEEE. The CDR3 contains 16 residues. This chain uses TRBV5-6 with TRBJ2-5; a possible D gene is TRBD1 (5 bases). The J call may be mistaken, given a closer DNA end match to TRBJ2-7. Sequenced input: PBMCs. The source is a woman between 45 and 60 years old in good health and CMV-seropositive. The CDR3 here is CASSLKWGDSSYEQYF. Written as DNA, the CDR3 is TGTGCCAGCAGTTTAAAATGGGGCGACAGCTCCTACGAGCAGTACTTC.